This paragraph reports one TCR beta chain. This clonotype was counted between two and nine times. Its antigen remains undetermined. Per-base quality was not reported, and no clone a single base away is much larger than it. This sample was taken from a study of blood T cells in healthy people across ages (dated by TCRdb to between 2014 and 2017). Background for the entire study: Template switching captured roughly one uniquely barcoded TCR beta cDNA molecule per two T cells in model experiments. Age-related changes in TCR beta repertoire diversity were measured in the study by deep sequencing normalized with unique cDNA molecular identifiers. Four age groups were formed from the donors: young (average about 16 years), middle-aged (around 41), aged (62) and long-lived (more than 75). Donors of different ages were randomly distributed across sequencing lanes to avoid experimental bias. Using the same blood draw, the study looked at two additional independent replicas of 1 million unique cDNA reads for two donors, one aged 18 to 30 and the other aged 80 or older.

From V the trimming removes 10 bases and from J it removes 4 bases, while the gene matches leave 12 bases of the junction unaccounted for. From a lookup of the germline V gene (reference sequence), CDR1 and CDR2 are SEHNR and FQNEAQ. The CDR3 has 15 amino acids, counting the end cysteine and phenylalanine. Only the CDR3 portion is preserved as DNA: 45 bases, with reading frame beginning at the first base. To prepare the library, 5' RACE was applied. The instrument was an Illumina HiSeq 2500. A second PCR of roughly 6 to 11 cycles was performed with a sample-barcoded 5' primer and a J-beta primer mix. A template-switch 5' adaptor carrying 12 random nucleotides introduced a unique molecular identifier onto each TCR beta cDNA molecule. At least 2.5 million CDR3-containing paired-end reads were obtained from each sample. First-strand cDNA was synthesized from all RNA with the Mint cDNA synthesis kit, primed by a TRBC-specific oligonucleotide. After uracil-DNA glycosylase treatment, a first 18-cycle PCR used universal primers M1SS and BC2_uni_R on all cDNA. The authors' pipeline ran thus. Each sample was normalized by randomly selecting 1 million high-quality reads, each carrying a distinct molecular identifier. Reads sharing molecular identifiers were discarded rather than binned into consensus sequences. MiTCR, run with a Q25 quality threshold and the strictest error-elimination algorithm, handled CDR3 identification, clonotype clustering and error correction. A nonparametric unseen species model using Euler transformation provided a lower-bound estimate of total TCR beta diversity. The public reads were reanalyzed by TCRdb: fastp trimming at Q25, MiXCR alignment, in-frame beta chains only. Records with the same CDR3 protein are collapsed into one entry carrying the most frequent genes and DNA. The V and J calls, along with clone size, are taken from TCRdb and not from the paper's own processing. Counted in this sample were roughly 800,000 distinct CDR3 sequences; around 36% of them appeared once. The ten largest clones add up to under 15% of the sample.

The approximately 39 donors, aged about 6 to 95 years, were systemically healthy Caucasian individuals from Russia. Each donor gave around 9.9 milliliters of peripheral blood, collected into EDTA-treated Vacutainer tubes. Ficoll-Paque density-gradient centrifugation was used to isolate PBMCs, with at least 6 million per sample. Total RNA was extracted from PBMCs with Trizol reagent, with at least 5.5 micrograms obtained per sample. For every donor, an aliquot of PBMCs went through flow cytometry to measure the percentages of naive CD45RAhigh/CD27high T cells. What the study reported, not specific to this receptor: Bulk unsorted PBMC profiling prevented conclusive comparison of naive and antigen-experienced compartments. Estimates of total diversity from one million sequenced T cells were regarded as lower bounds and underestimates. As age increased, observed TCR beta diversity per million T cells dropped in a roughly linear way, and a significant reduction was already evident by age around 41. There was a strong correlation between observed TCR beta diversity and the percentage of naive T cells measured by flow cytometry. Compared with the aged group, more naive CD4+ T cells, fewer expanded clones and increased TCR diversity were shown by the long-lived group, suggesting age selection. Donor CMV infection status was unknown, potentially confounding age-related changes in expanded clonotypes.

Sequenced input: blood. This sequence originates from a man aged 18-30 years in good health. Recombination joined TRBV7-9 with TRBJ2-3, and TRBD2 aligns with 9 junction nucleotides. CDR3 region: CATTPLAGIADTQYF. The DNA is TGTGCCACCACCCCTCTAGCGGGGATAGCAGATACGCAGTATTTT.